The 18 T cell receptor beta chains below come from one sample, sequenced in a study of CD8 T cells in Susac syndrome. Random hexamers were used to reverse transcribe the RNA input (roughly 0.5 to 1 ug). TCRdb itself ran the immunoSEQ multiplex PCR reads through MiXCR, one entry per CDR3 protein. The repertoire holds 160,000 or so distinct CDR3 sequences, with roughly 95% as singletons. Sample: CD8+ T cells from PBMCs. The receptors were sampled from a human donor with multiple sclerosis.

The CDR3 spells CATWDSWDTEAFF. In nucleotides, the CDR3 is TGTGCCACTTGGGACAGTTGGGACACTGAAGCTTTCTTT. The chain couples TRBV19 to TRBJ1-1, with TRBD1 matching over 7 bases. There are 13 residues in the CDR3. From germline, CDR1 is LNHDA and CDR2 SQIVND (reference sequence). J was trimmed by 3 bases and V by 10 bases; bases with no gene match: 8. The full variable domain, completed using reference TRBV19 and TRBJ1-1, is DGGITQSPKYLFRKEGQNVTLSCEQNLNHDAMYWYRQDPGQGLRLIYYSQIVNDFQKGDIAEGYSVSREKKESFPLTVTSAQKNPTAFYLCATWDSWDTEAFFGQGTRLTVV.

This rearrangement joins TRBV5-4 to TRBJ2-7; D gene uncertain. V was shortened by 5 bases and J by 6 bases, with 12 bases between the two germline ends. The CDR3 length is 12 residues. Per germline, CDR1 SGHNT and CDR2 YYREEE (reference sequence). CDR3 DNA: TGTGCCAGCAGAGAAGGGATCGGCGAGCAGTACTTC. This encodes CASREGIGEQYF.

The chain combines TRBV12-3 or TRBV12-4 with TRBJ1-1; no clear D gene. The ends were cut back, 3 bases at V and 4 bases at J, with 6 bases in the middle. The length of the CDR3 is 12 residues. The CDR3 loop reads CASSFLGTEAFF. The DNA of the CDR3 is TGTGCCAGCAGTTTTTTGGGCACTGAAGCTTTCTTT.

The chain links TRBV27 to TRBJ2-5; D is possibly TRBD2 (7 bases). This CDR3 has 13 residues. The germline CDR1 and CDR2 sequences are MNHEY and SMNVEV (reference sequence). V lost 7 bases and J lost 6, with 15 bases in between. The CDR3 DNA reads as TGTGCCAGCACCGCGGGGGCCCGGCAGACCCAGTACTTC. This codes for CASTAGARQTQYF.

The chain carries TRBV30 and TRBJ1-1; D is uncertain. The CDR3 totals 10 residues. Trimming stripped 2 bases from V and 7 bases from J, with 5 bases between. Germline V gives CDR1 GTSNPN, CDR2 SVGIG (reference sequence). The CDR3 here is CAWSQNEAFF. CDR3 DNA: TGTGCCTGGAGTCAGAATGAAGCTTTCTTT.

The chain recombines TRBV14 with TRBJ2-1; no reliable D call. V lost 1 base, J lost 3 bases, and 13 bases lay in between. Per the germline V gene, CDR1 is SGHDN and CDR2 is FVKESK. The CDR3 loop spans 16 amino acids. The DNA of the CDR3 is TGTGCCAGCAGCCAAGTTGTCAATTTCGACTACAATGAGCAGTTCTTC. Amino acids: CASSQVVNFDYNEQFF. The full variable domain, its missing parts supplied by reference TRBV14 and TRBJ2-1, is EAGVTQFPSHSVIEKGQTVTLRCDPISGHDNLYWYRRVMGKEIKFLLHFVKESKQDESGMPNNRFLAERTGGTYSTLKVQPAELEDSGVYFCASSQVVNFDYNEQFFGPGTRLTVL.

V gene TRBV23-1 combines with J gene TRBJ1-2; a weak D match, TRBD1 (6 bases). TRBV23-1 is an ORF, and what it does is uncertain. The ends were cut back, 0 bases at V and 5 bases at J, with 16 bases in the middle. The CDR3 sequence is 16 residues long. The CDR3: CASSQSEARGLYGYTF. For the CDR3, the DNA is TGCGCCAGCAGTCAATCGGAGGCCAGGGGCTTGTATGGCTACACCTTC.

The J gene is TRBJ2-3, the V gene TRBV12-3 or TRBV12-4; TRBD1 is a possible D gene (6 bases). The V and J ends lost 7 bases and 2 bases respectively, with 16 bases between them. The CDR3 sequence is 15 residues long. CDR3 sequence: CASTPGTLYTDTQYF. The CDR3 DNA sequence: TGTGCCAGCACTCCCGGGACACTGTACACAGATACGCAGTATTTT.

This clonotype was seen just once. V gene TRBV20-1 combines with J gene TRBJ1-5; D uncertain. CDR1 is DFQATT, CDR2 SNEGSKA, per germline (reference sequence). Deletions cut 0 bases from V and 3 bases from J, with 12 bases between. This CDR3 spans 15 amino acids. CDR3 DNA: TGCAGTGCTAGAGATCCTGGGCAGGACAATCAGCCCCAGCATTTT. Translated: CSARDPGQDNQPQHF.

The chain employs TRBV30 and TRBJ1-6, with a tentative D call TRBD1 (5 bases). Trimming shortened V by 4 bases and J by 10 bases, and 14 bases separated the two germline ends. Germline-derived CDR1 and CDR2 are GTSNPN and SVGIG (reference sequence). This CDR3 is built from 13 residues. CDR3 protein: CAWNLPRGSPLHF. For the CDR3, the DNA is TGTGCCTGGAACCTACCTAGGGGCTCACCCCTCCACTTT.

V is TRBV29-1 and J is TRBJ2-3; 15 nucleotides line up with TRBD2. There are 15 residues in the CDR3. CDR1 SQVTM and CDR2 ANQGSEA come from the germline V gene. V shed 7 bases, J shed 6 bases, and the junction held 8 bases outside the gene matches. The CDR3 loop is CSAEGTSGGYDTQYF. The CDR3 region has the DNA TGCAGCGCGGAAGGGACTAGCGGGGGGTACGATACGCAGTATTTT.

The chain has TRBV9 and TRBJ2-1, with unresolved D. The germline gives CDR1 SGDLS, CDR2 YYNGEE. This CDR3 spans 12 amino acids. V lost 3 bases, J lost 9 bases, and 10 bases lay in between. The CDR3 sequence: CASSALYSEQFF. The CDR3 nucleotides read TGTGCCAGCAGCGCCCTATATAGTGAGCAGTTCTTC. Full variable domain (outside the CDR3, taken from reference TRBV9 and TRBJ2-1): DSGVTQTPKHLITATGQRVTLRCSPRSGDLSVYWYQQSLDQGLQFLIQYYNGEERAKGNILERFSAQQFPDLHSELNLSSLELGDSALYFCASSALYSEQFFGPGTRLTVL.

The rearrangement uses TRBV7-9 and TRBJ1-1; 12 nucleotides align to TRBD1. In germline, CDR1 is SEHNR, CDR2 FQNEAQ (reference sequence). After removal of 8 bases from V and 1 base from J, the junction contained 11 bases not matched to a gene. The CDR3 contains 17 residues. This CDR3 is CASRLIPGQGANTEAFF. In DNA form, the CDR3 reads TGTGCCAGCCGATTAATTCCGGGACAGGGGGCGAACACTGAAGCTTTCTTT.

The CDR3 nucleotides read TGCAGTGCTAGAGAATACCTTATAGGCCATGAGCAGTTCTTC. Encoded protein: CSAREYLIGHEQFF. The V and J genes are TRBV20-1 and TRBJ2-1; D ambiguous. V dropped 0 bases and J dropped 8 bases, with 14 bases sitting between them. CDR1 and CDR2 (germline): DFQATT, SNEGSKA (reference sequence). The CDR3 contains 14 residues.

V usage is TRBV2 and J usage is TRBJ2-1, with D perhaps matching TRBD2 (6 bases). Germline CDR1 and CDR2: SNHLY and FYNNEI. The CDR3 has 13 residues. Trimming removed 5 bases from V and 9 bases from J, with 14 bases in between. CDR3 nucleotide sequence: TGTGCCAGCAGTCTTGCCTGGGGAGGTGAGCAGTTCTTC. Translation gives CASSLAWGGEQFF.

This sequence joins TRBV19 and TRBJ1-6, with TRBD1 as a possible D gene (5 bases). The CDR3 covers 13 residues. Germline CDR1 LNHDA, CDR2 SQIVND (reference sequence). Trimming left V 5 bases short and J 10 bases short, with 12 bases between. The CDR3 DNA follows: TGTGCCAGTAGTGCCGGGGCAGGGTCACCCCTCCACTTT. Its translation: CASSAGAGSPLHF.

The genes are TRBV4-2 and TRBJ2-1; D gene unclear. With 4 bases removed from V and 2 bases from J, the gap between germline ends came to 12 bases. Germline V gene data show CDR1 as LGHNA and CDR2 as YNFKEQ. CDR3 size: 15 residues. CDR3 DNA sequence: TGTGCCAGCAGCCCCCGTGAGTCCCCCTACAATGAGCAGTTCTTC. Protein sequence: CASSPRESPYNEQFF.

The chain joins TRBV6-2 or TRBV6-3 to TRBJ2-7; D unresolved. CDR3 length: 13 residues. CDR1 MNHEY and CDR2 SVGEGT come from the germline V gene. The V and J ends lost 0 bases and 6 bases respectively, with 9 bases between them. The CDR3 DNA reads TGTGCCAGCAGTTACTCGGACCTGGGCGAGCAGTACGTC. It yields the protein CASSYSDLGEQYV.